The 11 T cell receptor beta chains below were found in one sample sequenced in a study of shared T cell receptors in the human thymus. Generated by immunoSEQ multiplex PCR, the TCRdb table keeps only in-frame clones and is missing some. This sample has over 350,000 clones; about 95% occur once, and the top ten carry roughly 0.02%. The sequenced sample consisted of thymocytes. These receptors all come from a human donor.

The chain employs TRBV5-4 and TRBJ2-3; D remains ambiguous. Trimming removed 0 bases from V and 5 bases from J, with 10 bases in between. The germline gives CDR1 SGHNT, CDR2 YYREEE (reference sequence). CDR3 size: 14 residues. The CDR3 DNA reads as TGTGCCAGCAGCTTGGCCGCTTCACTAGATACGCAGTATTTT. Translating gives CASSLAASLDTQYF.

The chain recombines TRBV2 with TRBJ2-3; D gene unclear. CDR3 length: 10 residues. The germline gives CDR1 SNHLY, CDR2 FYNNEI. V gave up 7 bases and J gave up 2 bases, with 1 base separating them. The CDR3 nucleotides read TGTGCCAGCACCACAGATACGCAGTATTTT. It specifies CASTTDTQYF.

This chain uses TRBV15 with TRBJ1-2, with D uncertain. Trimming cost V 6 bases and J 9 bases, with 17 bases left between them. The CDR3 is made up of 13 amino acids. The germline CDR1 and CDR2 sequences are LNHNV and YYDKDF (reference sequence). The DNA for the CDR3 is TGTGCCACCAGGGATGACCCGCATAGGCGCTACACCTTC. Amino acids: CATRDDPHRRYTF.

V usage is TRBV2 and J usage is TRBJ2-2; D possibly corresponds to TRBD2 (6 bases). Between the trimmed V and J ends, which lost 11 bases and 5 bases, there was a span of 18 bases. CDR3 size: 14 residues. CDR1 and CDR2 (germline): SNHLY, FYNNEI. This CDR3 reads CALQEGPPTGELFF. The CDR3 nucleotides read TGTGCCTTACAGGAGGGACCTCCGACCGGGGAGCTGTTTTTT.

The chain carries TRBV28 and TRBJ2-6; a possible D gene is TRBD2 (6 bases). The length of the CDR3 is 18 residues. CDR1 MDHEN and CDR2 SYDVKM come from the germline V gene. Trimming left V 2 bases short and J 4 bases short, with 18 bases between. CDR3 sequence reads: CASSLGPTRVRGANVLTF. CDR3 in DNA: TGTGCCAGCAGTTTAGGCCCGACTAGAGTAAGGGGGGCCAACGTCCTGACTTTC.

V is TRBV19 and J is TRBJ2-1, with 7 bases matching TRBD2. The CDR3 is made up of 15 amino acids. Germline lookup yields CDR1 LNHDA and CDR2 SQIVND (reference sequence). J lost 8 bases, V lost 3 bases, and 10 bases had no gene match. The CDR3 reads CASSMRLALLDEQFF. CDR3 bases: TGTGCCAGTAGTATGAGACTAGCCCTATTGGATGAGCAGTTCTTC.

The chain joins TRBV6-1 to TRBJ1-5; D might be TRBD1 (5 bases). The CDR3 consists of 16 residues. Trimming removed 2 bases at V and 3 bases at J, with 14 bases between. Germline CDR1 and CDR2: MNHNS and SASEGT. The CDR3 spells CASSEFGGENNQPQHF. The CDR3 DNA follows: TGTGCCAGCAGTGAATTTGGGGGGGAGAACAATCAGCCCCAGCATTTT.

This chain links TRBV28 with TRBJ2-3; a weak D match, TRBD1 (6 bases). The CDR3 has 17 residues. Germline CDR1 is MDHEN and CDR2 is SYDVKM. Trimming took off 4 bases at V and 1 base at J, with 18 bases between the two ends. CDR3 nucleotide sequence: TGTGCCAGCAGTTATAGTCAGGGGAGTGACGGCACAGATACGCAGTATTTT. Residues: CASSYSQGSDGTDTQYF.

The chain couples TRBV11-2 to TRBJ2-5, with TRBD1 matching 7 bases. V lost 5 bases and J lost 4; bases outside the gene matches: 10. CDR1 and CDR2 (germline): SGHAT, FQNNGV. The CDR3 is made up of 15 amino acids. The DNA for the CDR3 is TGTGCCAGCAGCCCCCTCGACGGGACAGCAGAGACCCAGTACTTC. Translated, it gives CASSPLDGTAETQYF.

This clone was seen once. This sequence joins TRBV19 and TRBJ2-7; 7 nucleotides align to TRBD2. V lost 3 bases and J lost 2; bases outside the gene matches: 4. This CDR3 has 14 amino acids. Germline CDR1 reads LNHDA; CDR2 reads SQIVND (reference sequence). CDR3 nucleotides: TGTGCCAGTAGTATTCTGGGGGGGACCTACGAGCAGTACTTC. Translating it yields CASSILGGTYEQYF.

V is TRBV5-1 and J is TRBJ2-1, with 7 bases lining up with TRBD1. The V segment lost 4 bases and the J segment 6 bases; nucleotides outside the gene matches: 10. From germline, CDR1 is SGHRS and CDR2 YFSETQ. CDR3 size: 15 residues. Written as DNA, the CDR3 is TGCGCCAGCAGCCGGGTGACAGGGACCCTCAATGAGCAGTTCTTC. Protein: CASSRVTGTLNEQFF. The full variable domain, rest sourced from reference TRBV5-1 and TRBJ2-1, is KAGVTQTPRYLIKTRGQQVTLSCSPISGHRSVSWYQQTPGQGLQFLFEYFSETQRNKGNFPGRFSGRQFSNSRSEMNVSTLELGDSALYLCASSRVTGTLNEQFFGPGTRLTVL.